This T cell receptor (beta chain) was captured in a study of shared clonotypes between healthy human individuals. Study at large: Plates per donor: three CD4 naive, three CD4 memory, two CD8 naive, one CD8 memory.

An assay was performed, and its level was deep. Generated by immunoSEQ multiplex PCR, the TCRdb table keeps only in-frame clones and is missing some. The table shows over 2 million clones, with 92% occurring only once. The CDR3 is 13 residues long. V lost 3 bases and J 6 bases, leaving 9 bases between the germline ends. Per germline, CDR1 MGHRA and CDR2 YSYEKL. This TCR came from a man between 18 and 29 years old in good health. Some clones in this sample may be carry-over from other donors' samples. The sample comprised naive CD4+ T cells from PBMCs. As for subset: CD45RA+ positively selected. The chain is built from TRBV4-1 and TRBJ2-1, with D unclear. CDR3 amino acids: CASSHDPGNEQFF. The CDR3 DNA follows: TGCGCCAGCAGCCATGACCCGGGCAATGAGCAGTTCTTC.